The entry below describes one TCR beta chain. This record comes from a study of patients and donors after allogeneic stem cell transplantation. TCRdb analysed the RT-PCR reads with MiXCR anew, one entry per CDR3 protein. The profile covers under 200,000 distinct CDR3 sequences, with roughly 30% appearing a single time and around 3% taken by the ten largest. Input material: blood, either unsorted or a sorted T cell fraction (not recorded which). The receptor was derived from a human donor who was either an allogeneic HSCT recipient or a stem cell or donor lymphocyte infusion donor (not recorded which). It is not recorded whose cells these are; they may come from a transplant donor.

The CDR3: CASREGTDYEQYF. The CDR3 DNA reads as TGTGCCAGCAGGGAAGGGACGGACTACGAGCAGTACTTC. The chain recombines TRBV28 with TRBJ2-7; D could derive from TRBD1 or TRBD2 (5 bases each). This CDR3 is built from 13 residues. Germline V gene sequence: CDR1 MDHEN, CDR2 SYDVKM. V dropped 6 bases and J dropped 3 bases, with 12 bases sitting between them.